This T cell receptor beta chain came from a study of T cell repertoires in cytomegalovirus infection. Study-wide context: Indicated by public TCR beta signatures were CMV infection and matching HLA type.

The germline V gene has CDR1 MNHEY and CDR2 SVGAGI. After removal of 5 bases from V and 8 bases from J, the junction contained 7 bases not matched to a gene. There are 14 residues in the CDR3. Each CDR3 protein gets one entry after TCRdb re-called the reads with MiXCR. The sample consists of a few hundred thousand distinct CDR3 sequences, over 7.5% of them appearing once. The sequence was obtained from a human donor in good health (CMV status not recorded). Some clones in this sample may be carry-over from other donors' samples. Sequenced material: PBMCs. V gene TRBV6-5 combines with J gene TRBJ2-1, with 9 bases identical to TRBD1. In nucleotides, the CDR3 is TGTGCCAGCAGTCCCGGGACAGGGTTCCATGAGCAGTTCTTC. This sequence encodes CASSPGTGFHEQFF.